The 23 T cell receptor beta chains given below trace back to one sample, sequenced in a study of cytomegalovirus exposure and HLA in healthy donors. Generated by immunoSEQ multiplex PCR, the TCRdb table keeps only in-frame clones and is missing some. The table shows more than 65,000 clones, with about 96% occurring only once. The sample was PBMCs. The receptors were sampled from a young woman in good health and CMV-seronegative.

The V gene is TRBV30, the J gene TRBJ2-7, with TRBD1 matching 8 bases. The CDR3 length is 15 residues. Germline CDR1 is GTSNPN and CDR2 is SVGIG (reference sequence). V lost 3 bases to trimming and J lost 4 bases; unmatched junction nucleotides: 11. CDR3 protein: CAWSAPYRGSYEQYF. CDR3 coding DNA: TGTGCCTGGAGCGCCCCTTACAGGGGGTCGTACGAGCAGTACTTC.

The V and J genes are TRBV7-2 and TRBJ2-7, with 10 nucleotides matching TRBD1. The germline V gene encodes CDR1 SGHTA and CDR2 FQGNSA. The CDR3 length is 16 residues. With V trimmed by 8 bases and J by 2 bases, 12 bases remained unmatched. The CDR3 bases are TGTGCCAGCCTCACACTGGCGGGGACAGGGGCCTACGAGCAGTACTTC. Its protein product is CASLTLAGTGAYEQYF.

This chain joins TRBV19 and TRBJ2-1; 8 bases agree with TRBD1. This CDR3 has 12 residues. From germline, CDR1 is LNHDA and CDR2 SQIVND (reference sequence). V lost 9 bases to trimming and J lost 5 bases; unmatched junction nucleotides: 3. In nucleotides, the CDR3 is TGTGCCAGCGGGACAGGACACAATGAGCAGTTCTTC. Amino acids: CASGTGHNEQFF.

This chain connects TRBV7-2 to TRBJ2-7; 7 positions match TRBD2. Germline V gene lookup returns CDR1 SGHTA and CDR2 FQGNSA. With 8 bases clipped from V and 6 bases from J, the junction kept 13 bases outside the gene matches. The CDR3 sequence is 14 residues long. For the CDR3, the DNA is TGTGCCAGCGGGATCGGGGGAGGGAACCTCGAGCAGTACTTC. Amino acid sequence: CASGIGGGNLEQYF.

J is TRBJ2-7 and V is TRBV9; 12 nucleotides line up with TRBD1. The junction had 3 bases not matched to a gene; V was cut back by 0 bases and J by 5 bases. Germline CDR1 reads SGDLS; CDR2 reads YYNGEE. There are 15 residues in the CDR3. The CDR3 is CASSVVGTGGNEQYF. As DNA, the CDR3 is TGTGCCAGCAGCGTAGTAGGGACAGGGGGCAACGAGCAGTACTTC.

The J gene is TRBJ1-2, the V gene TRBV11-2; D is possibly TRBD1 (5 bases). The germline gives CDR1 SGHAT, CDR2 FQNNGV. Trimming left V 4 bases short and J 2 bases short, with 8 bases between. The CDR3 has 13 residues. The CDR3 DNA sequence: TGTGCCAGCAGCTCAAGACAGAACTATGGCTACACCTTC. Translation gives CASSSRQNYGYTF.

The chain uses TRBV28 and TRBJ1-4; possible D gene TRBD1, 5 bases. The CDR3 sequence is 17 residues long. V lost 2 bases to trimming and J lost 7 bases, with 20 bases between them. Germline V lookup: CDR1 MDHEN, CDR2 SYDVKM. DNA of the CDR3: TGTGCCAGCAGTTTAGGGGCGTTATCGGTGGGTCGTGAAAAACTGTTTTTT. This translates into CASSLGALSVGREKLFF.

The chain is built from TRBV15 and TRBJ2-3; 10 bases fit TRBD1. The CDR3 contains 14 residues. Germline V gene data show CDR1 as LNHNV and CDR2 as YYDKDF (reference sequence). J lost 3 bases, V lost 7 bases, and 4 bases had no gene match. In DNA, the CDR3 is TGTGCCACCAAGAGGACAGGGGGTACAGATACGCAGTATTTT. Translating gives CATKRTGGTDTQYF.

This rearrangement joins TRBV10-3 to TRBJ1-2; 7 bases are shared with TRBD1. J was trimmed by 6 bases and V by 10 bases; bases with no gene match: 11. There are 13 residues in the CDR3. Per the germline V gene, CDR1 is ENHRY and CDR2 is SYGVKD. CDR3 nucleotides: TGTGCCACTGAGGAGCCCGGGACAGATGGCTACACCTTC. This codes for CATEEPGTDGYTF.

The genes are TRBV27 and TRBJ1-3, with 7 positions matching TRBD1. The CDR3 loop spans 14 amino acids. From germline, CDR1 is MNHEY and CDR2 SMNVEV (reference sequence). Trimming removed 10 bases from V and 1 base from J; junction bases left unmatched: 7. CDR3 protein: CATGKQGSGNTIYF. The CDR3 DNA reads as TGTGCCACCGGAAAACAGGGGTCTGGAAACACCATATATTTT.

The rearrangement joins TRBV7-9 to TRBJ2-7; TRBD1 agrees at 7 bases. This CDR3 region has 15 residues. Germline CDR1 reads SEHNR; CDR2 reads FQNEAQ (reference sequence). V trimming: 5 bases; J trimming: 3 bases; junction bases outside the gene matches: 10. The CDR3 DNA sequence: TGTGCCAGCAGCGTAGGACAGGCCTTAAACTACGAGCAGTACTTC. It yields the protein CASSVGQALNYEQYF. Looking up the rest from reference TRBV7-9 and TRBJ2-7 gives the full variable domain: DTGVSQNPRHKITKRGQNVTFRCDPISEHNRLYWYRQTLGQGPEFLTYFQNEAQLEKSRLLSDRFSAERPKGSFSTLEIQRTEQGDSAMYLCASSVGQALNYEQYFGPGTRLTVT.

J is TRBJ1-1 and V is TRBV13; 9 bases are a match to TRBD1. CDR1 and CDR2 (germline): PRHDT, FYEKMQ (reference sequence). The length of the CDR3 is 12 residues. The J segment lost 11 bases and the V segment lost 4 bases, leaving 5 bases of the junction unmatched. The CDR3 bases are TGTGCCAGCAGCTGGGAACAGGGGGCGGCTTTCTTT. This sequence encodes CASSWEQGAAFF.

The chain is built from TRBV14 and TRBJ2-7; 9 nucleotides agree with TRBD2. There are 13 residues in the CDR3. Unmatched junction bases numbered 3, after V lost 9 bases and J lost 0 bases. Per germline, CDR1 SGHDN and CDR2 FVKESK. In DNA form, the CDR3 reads TGTGCCAGGGCGGGGGGGAACTCCTACGAGCAGTACTTC. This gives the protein CARAGGNSYEQYF.

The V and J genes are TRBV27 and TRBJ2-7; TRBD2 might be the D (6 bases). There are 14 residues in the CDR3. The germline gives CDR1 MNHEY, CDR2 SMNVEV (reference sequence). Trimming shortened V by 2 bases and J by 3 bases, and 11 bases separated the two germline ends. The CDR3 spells CASSLTGVVYEQYF. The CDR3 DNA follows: TGTGCCAGCAGTTTAACGGGAGTCGTCTACGAGCAGTACTTC.

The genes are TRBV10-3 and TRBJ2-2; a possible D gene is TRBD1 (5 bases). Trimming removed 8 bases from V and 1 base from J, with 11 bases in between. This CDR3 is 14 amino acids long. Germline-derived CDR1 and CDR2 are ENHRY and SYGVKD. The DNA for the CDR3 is TGTGCCATCTCCTGGCAGGGGAACACCGGGGAGCTGTTTTTT. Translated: CAISWQGNTGELFF.

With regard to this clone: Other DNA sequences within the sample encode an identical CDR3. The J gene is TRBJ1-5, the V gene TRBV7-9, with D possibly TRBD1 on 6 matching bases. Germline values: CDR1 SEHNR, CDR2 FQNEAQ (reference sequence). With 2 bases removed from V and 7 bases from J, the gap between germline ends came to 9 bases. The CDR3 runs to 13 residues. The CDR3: CASSLLGGQPQHF. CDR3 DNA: TGTGCCAGCAGCTTACTAGGGGGACAGCCCCAGCATTTT.

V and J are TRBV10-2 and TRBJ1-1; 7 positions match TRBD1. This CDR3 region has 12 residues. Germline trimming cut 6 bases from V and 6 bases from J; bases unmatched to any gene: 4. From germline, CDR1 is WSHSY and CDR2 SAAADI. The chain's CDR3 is CASSEDRAEAFF. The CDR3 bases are TGCGCCAGCAGCGAAGACAGGGCTGAAGCTTTCTTT.

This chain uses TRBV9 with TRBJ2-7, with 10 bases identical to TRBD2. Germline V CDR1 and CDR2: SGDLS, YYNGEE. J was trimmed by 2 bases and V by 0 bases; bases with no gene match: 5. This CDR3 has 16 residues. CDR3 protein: CASSVAASGGPYEQYF. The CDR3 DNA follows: TGTGCCAGCAGCGTAGCTGCTAGCGGGGGTCCCTACGAGCAGTACTTC.

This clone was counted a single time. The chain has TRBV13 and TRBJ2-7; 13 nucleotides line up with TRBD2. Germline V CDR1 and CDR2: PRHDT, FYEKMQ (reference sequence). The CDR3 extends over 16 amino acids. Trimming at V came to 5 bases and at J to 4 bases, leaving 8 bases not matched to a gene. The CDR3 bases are TGTGCCAGCAGCCCTAGGGGGACTAGCGGGATATACGAGCAGTACTTC. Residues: CASSPRGTSGIYEQYF.

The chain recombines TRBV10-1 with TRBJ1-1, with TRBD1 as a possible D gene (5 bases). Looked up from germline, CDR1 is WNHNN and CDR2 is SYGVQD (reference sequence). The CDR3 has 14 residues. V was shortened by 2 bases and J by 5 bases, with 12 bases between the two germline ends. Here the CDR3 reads CASSEAGIGTEAFF. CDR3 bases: TGCGCCAGCAGTGAGGCAGGGATTGGGACTGAAGCTTTCTTT.

The CDR3, as DNA: TGTGCCAGCAGGGTGGAGGGAAGCGGTTACAATGAGCAGTTCTTC. Translation: CASRVEGSGYNEQFF. The V call is TRBV2, the J call TRBJ2-1; tentatively, D is TRBD2 (6 bases). This CDR3 region has 15 residues. V dropped 6 bases and J dropped 4 bases, with 16 bases sitting between them. CDR1 and CDR2 (germline): SNHLY, FYNNEI.

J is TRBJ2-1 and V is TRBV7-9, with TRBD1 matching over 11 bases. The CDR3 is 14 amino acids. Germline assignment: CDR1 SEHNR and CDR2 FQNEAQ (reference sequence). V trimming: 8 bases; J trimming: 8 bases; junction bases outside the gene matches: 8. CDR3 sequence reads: CASGQGAGGDEQFF. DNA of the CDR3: TGTGCCAGCGGACAGGGGGCTGGGGGCGATGAGCAGTTCTTC.

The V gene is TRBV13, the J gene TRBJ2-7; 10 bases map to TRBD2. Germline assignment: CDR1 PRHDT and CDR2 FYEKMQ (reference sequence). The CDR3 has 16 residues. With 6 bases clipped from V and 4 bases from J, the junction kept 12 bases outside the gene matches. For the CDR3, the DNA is TGTGCCAGCAGTTTCCCTAGCGGGAGTACCCGGTACGAGCAGTACTTC. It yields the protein CASSFPSGSTRYEQYF.